This paragraph reports one T cell receptor beta chain. Its matching antigen is unknown. A junction end diverges from the germline sequence, so it may reflect a read error. The CDR3 runs to 14 residues. Germline CDR1 SGHNT, CDR2 YYREEE (reference sequence). The data were taken from a study of cytomegalovirus exposure and HLA in healthy donors. 13 Jbeta primers and 60 Vbeta primers were used for the PCR. The table came from immunoSEQ multiplex PCR; TCRdb's copy has only in-frame clones and leaves some out. Of some 140,000 clones listed, approximately 80% were seen once; the top ten hold roughly 13%. While unrecorded immune exposures were likely, the donors were nominally healthy when sampled. Overall study findings and caveats: Later genetic work tied a missense DCLRE1C variant to beta-chain V and J trimming. The study put 150 to 200 TCR beta chains on its list as cytomegalovirus-associated.

The rearrangement uses TRBV5-4 and TRBJ2-1, with a possible D match to TRBD2 (5 bases). Sequenced material: PBMCs. This receptor was identified in a man aged 25 to 45 in good health and CMV-seropositive. CDR3 protein: CASSSRPPQDFPLF. Written as DNA, the CDR3 is TGTGCCAGCAGCTCCCGCCCCCCCCAGGACTTCCCCCTCTTC.